The 27 T cell receptor beta chains in this list originate from one sample, sequenced in a study of memory CD4+ T cells and cytomegalovirus serostatus. The repertoire was sequenced with immunoSEQ multiplex PCR; TCRdb's copy has only in-frame clones and lacks some. The data show 35,000 to 55,000 clones, with 76% seen just once and approximately 1.9% held by the top ten. Single viable CD3+CD4+CD8-CD45RO+ cells were sorted as the memory CD4+ T cells. The sample consisted of memory CD4+ T cells from blood. These receptors originate from an adult in good health and CMV-seronegative.

This chain joins TRBV7-9 and TRBJ2-3; 13 bases line up with TRBD2. Trimming took 5 bases from V and 5 from J; bases not matched to a gene: 4. Per germline, CDR1 SEHNR and CDR2 FQNEAQ (reference sequence). This CDR3 has 15 residues. CDR3 residues: CASSRLAGGKDTQYF. CDR3 nucleotide sequence: TGTGCCAGCAGCCGACTAGCGGGGGGTAAAGATACGCAGTATTTT.

This clone has just one count. The chain is built from TRBV27 and TRBJ1-2, with D possibly being TRBD1 (6 bases). Between the trimmed V and J ends, which lost 2 bases and 8 bases, there was a span of 9 bases. CDR3 length: 12 amino acids. CDR1 is MNHEY, CDR2 SMNVEV, per germline (reference sequence). CDR3 protein: CASSLAGDGYTF. The CDR3 nucleotides are TGTGCCAGCAGTTTAGCAGGGGACGGCTACACCTTC.

The rearrangement joins TRBV4-1 to TRBJ2-1; maybe TRBD1 (5 bases). Germline V gene data show CDR1 as MGHRA and CDR2 as YSYEKL. This CDR3 is built from 14 residues. V was cut by 3 bases and J by 8 bases, with 14 bases left in between. The DNA of the CDR3 is TGCGCCAGCAGCCAGGCAGAACAGGCCTATGAGCAGTTCTTC. Translating it yields CASSQAEQAYEQFF.

V is TRBV5-1 and J is TRBJ2-1, with TRBD2 as a possible D gene (6 bases). The CDR3 contains 15 residues. The germline V gene encodes CDR1 SGHRS and CDR2 YFSETQ. V gave up 0 bases and J gave up 4 bases, with 11 bases separating them. CDR3 in amino acids: CASSLAAGSYNEQFF. Written as DNA, the CDR3 is TGCGCCAGCAGCTTGGCGGCGGGGTCGTACAATGAGCAGTTCTTC. Filled out from reference TRBV5-1 and TRBJ2-1, the complete variable domain reads KAGVTQTPRYLIKTRGQQVTLSCSPISGHRSVSWYQQTPGQGLQFLFEYFSETQRNKGNFPGRFSGRQFSNSRSEMNVSTLELGDSALYLCASSLAAGSYNEQFFGPGTRLTVL.

The V gene is TRBV7-9, the J gene TRBJ1-2, with no clear D. This CDR3 spans 13 amino acids. Germline CDR1 SEHNR, CDR2 FQNEAQ (reference sequence). V was cut by 0 bases and J by 7 bases, with 9 bases left in between. The CDR3 reads CASSLAGGFGYTF. The CDR3 region has the DNA TGTGCCAGCAGCTTAGCGGGCGGGTTTGGCTACACCTTC.

The chain is built from TRBV5-1 and TRBJ2-1; 7 bases align to TRBD2. CDR1 is SGHRS, CDR2 YFSETQ, per germline. V was pared by 7 bases and J by 4 bases, with 8 bases of the junction left unmatched. The CDR3 is 14 residues long. The CDR3 DNA reads as TGCGCCAGCCGCGTGACGGGGGGATACAATGAGCAGTTCTTC. This encodes CASRVTGGYNEQFF.

The chain combines TRBV7-3 with TRBJ2-3; 12 bases line up with TRBD2. The CDR3 extends over 15 amino acids. Germline trimming cut 5 bases from V and 7 bases from J; bases unmatched to any gene: 7. Germline loops: CDR1 SGHTA, CDR2 FQGTGA. This CDR3 reads CASSPLAGGRHTQYF. The CDR3 DNA reads TGTGCCAGCAGCCCTCTAGCGGGGGGGCGACATACGCAGTATTTT. Variable domain in full (rest from reference TRBV7-3 and TRBJ2-3): GAGVSQTPSNKVTEKGKYVELRCDPISGHTALYWYRQSLGQGPEFLIYFQGTGAADDSGLPNDRFFAVRPEGSVSTLKIQRTERGDSAVYLCASSPLAGGRHTQYFGPGTRLTVL.

This clone has a handful of counts. The gene calls are TRBV7-9 and TRBJ2-7; the D call may be TRBD1 or TRBD2 (6 bases each). CDR1 and CDR2 from the germline V gene are SEHNR and FQNEAQ (reference sequence). The length of the CDR3 is 15 residues. With 5 bases removed from V and 5 bases from J, the gap between germline ends came to 19 bases. This CDR3 is CASSLTSTGAHEQYF. DNA for the CDR3: TGTGCCAGCAGCCTCACGTCGACGGGGGCCCACGAGCAGTACTTC.

This clone was picked up one time. V is TRBV14 and J is TRBJ2-1; maybe TRBD1 (6 bases). This CDR3 spans 15 amino acids. The germline V and J ends were trimmed by 0 bases and 6 bases, with 12 bases remaining between them. Germline values: CDR1 SGHDN, CDR2 FVKESK. The CDR3 nucleotides read TGTGCCAGCAGCCAAGAACAGGGTCTAAGCAATGAGCAGTTCTTC. As protein: CASSQEQGLSNEQFF.

V is TRBV5-1 and J is TRBJ1-4, with a weak D call TRBD1 (6 bases). V was pared by 4 bases and J by 8 bases, with 21 bases between. The germline V gene has CDR1 SGHRS and CDR2 YFSETQ. The CDR3 runs 16 residues. The CDR3 nucleotides are TGCGCCAGCAGCCCAAATACAGGGACGGTAGAAGAAAAACTGTTTTTT. This translates into CASSPNTGTVEEKLFF.

This clone was seen once. J is TRBJ1-6 and V is TRBV30; D gene ambiguous. The V gene's germline CDR1 is GTSNPN and CDR2 SVGIG (reference sequence). V dropped 4 bases and J dropped 7 bases, with 11 bases sitting between them. The CDR3 spans 13 residues. The CDR3 is CAWTLSGNSPLHF. CDR3 bases: TGTGCCTGGACCCTGAGCGGCAATTCACCCCTCCACTTT.

This clone was observed once. This chain links TRBV5-1 with TRBJ2-5; 7 positions agree with TRBD1. V lost 4 bases, J lost 5 bases, and 11 bases stayed unmatched. The V gene's germline CDR1 is SGHRS and CDR2 YFSETQ. This CDR3 has 15 amino acids. The CDR3 region is CASSGGQPVMETQYF. For the CDR3, the DNA is TGCGCCAGCAGCGGGGGACAGCCGGTCATGGAGACCCAGTACTTC.

This clone was counted a few times. V gene TRBV10-2 combines with J gene TRBJ1-5; the D is unclear. Deletions cut 8 bases from V and 1 base from J, with 21 bases between. Germline V gene sequence: CDR1 WSHSY, CDR2 SAAADI. CDR3 length equals 17 residues. CDR3 in DNA: TGCGCCAGCGCCCCTCGAGGAGGGTTCCGGAGCAATCAGCCCCAGCATTTT. Translating it yields CASAPRGGFRSNQPQHF.

The chain couples TRBV19 to TRBJ1-1, with TRBD1 as a possible D gene (5 bases). CDR1 is LNHDA, CDR2 SQIVND, per germline (reference sequence). V shed 7 bases and J shed 2 bases, with 14 bases lying between them. The CDR3 runs to 14 residues. In nucleotides, the CDR3 is TGTGCCAGTATTGGGGGACCACCTAACACTGAAGCTTTCTTT. This sequence encodes CASIGGPPNTEAFF.

This rearrangement joins TRBV5-1 to TRBJ2-1; 10 positions agree with TRBD1. V dropped 6 bases and J dropped 15; count of bases not matched to a gene: 15. The CDR3 extends over 14 amino acids. The germline V gene has CDR1 SGHRS and CDR2 YFSETQ. This CDR3 reads CASTPPGGTGDRFF. In DNA form, the CDR3 reads TGCGCCAGCACCCCTCCAGGAGGGACAGGGGATCGGTTCTTC.

The CDR3 sequence: CASSTTGYYEQYF. DNA for the CDR3: TGTGCCAGTAGTACGACGGGGTACTACGAGCAGTACTTC. The chain joins TRBV19 to TRBJ2-7; D is perhaps TRBD2 (5 bases). This CDR3 region has 13 residues. V was trimmed by 4 bases and J by 3 bases, leaving 10 bases between them. The V gene's germline CDR1 is LNHDA and CDR2 SQIVND (reference sequence). Variable domain in full (rest from reference TRBV19 and TRBJ2-7): DGGITQSPKYLFRKEGQNVTLSCEQNLNHDAMYWYRQDPGQGLRLIYYSQIVNDFQKGDIAEGYSVSREKKESFPLTVTSAQKNPTAFYLCASSTTGYYEQYFGPGTRLTVT.

This rearrangement joins TRBV7-9 to TRBJ2-3; TRBD2 agrees at 8 bases. This CDR3 is 16 amino acids long. The germline gives CDR1 SEHNR, CDR2 FQNEAQ (reference sequence). V lost 4 bases and J lost 3; bases outside the gene matches: 9. The CDR3 region is CASSSHLGGATDTQYF. CDR3 coding DNA: TGTGCCAGCAGCTCTCATCTCGGGGGGGCAACAGATACGCAGTATTTT.

The V gene is TRBV11-2, the J gene TRBJ2-7; 8 bases are shared with TRBD1. The germline CDR1 and CDR2 sequences are SGHAT and FQNNGV. The CDR3 has 14 residues. V lost 7 bases, J lost 5 bases, and 10 bases stayed unmatched. The CDR3: CASNPQGAQNEQYF. The CDR3 DNA reads TGTGCCAGCAACCCCCAGGGGGCGCAGAACGAGCAGTACTTC.

This sequence joins TRBV5-1 and TRBJ1-4, with D maybe TRBD1 (5 bases). V was cut by 4 bases and J by 8 bases, with 15 bases left in between. Looked up from germline, CDR1 is SGHRS and CDR2 is YFSETQ. This CDR3 spans 14 amino acids. The CDR3 region is CASSTGPTQEKLFF. In nucleotides, the CDR3 is TGCGCCAGCAGCACGGGACCGACGCAAGAAAAACTGTTTTTT.

The genes are TRBV2 and TRBJ2-7; 8 nucleotides line up with TRBD2. CDR3 length equals 15 residues. The trim removed 3 bases at V and 2 bases at J, leaving 6 bases unmatched. Germline V gives CDR1 SNHLY, CDR2 FYNNEI. The CDR3 region has the DNA TGTGCCAGCAGTGAGACAGCGGGGGCCCCCTACGAGCAGTACTTC. Residues: CASSETAGAPYEQYF.

This rearrangement joins TRBV2 to TRBJ2-3, with D perhaps TRBD1 or TRBD2 (6 bases each). This CDR3 contains 17 residues. Germline V lookup: CDR1 SNHLY, CDR2 FYNNEI. The ends were cut back, 5 bases at V and 1 base at J, with 19 bases in the middle. DNA for the CDR3: TGTGCCAGCAGTAGGGGGACTCTAGCCGTGGGCACAGATACGCAGTATTTT. Its protein is CASSRGTLAVGTDTQYF.

In its sample, this clone is medium-sized. This CDR3 is also generated by other DNA sequences in the sample. V is TRBV9 and J is TRBJ2-1, with D perhaps matching TRBD1 or TRBD2 (5 bases each). V was pared by 0 bases and J by 8 bases, with 15 bases between. Germline V gives CDR1 SGDLS, CDR2 YYNGEE. The CDR3 length is 15 residues. This CDR3 is CASSVAGGPLDEQFF. The CDR3 DNA is TGTGCCAGCAGCGTAGCTGGGGGTCCCCTCGATGAGCAGTTCTTC.

The gene calls are TRBV7-8 and TRBJ1-1, with D maybe TRBD1 (5 bases). Germline V gene lookup returns CDR1 SGHVS and CDR2 FQNEAQ. The CDR3 spans 15 residues. V lost 4 bases, J lost 4 bases, and 16 bases lay in between. CDR3 in DNA: TGTGCCAGCAGCTCCGGGGAGCAGGGCGGCACTGAAGCTTTCTTT. Translation gives CASSSGEQGGTEAFF.

CDR3 sequence (DNA): TGTGCCAGCAGCTTAATGAAAGGGGGAAACTACGAGCAGTACTTC. Amino acids: CASSLMKGGNYEQYF. The V and J genes are TRBV7-3 and TRBJ2-7, with D possibly matching TRBD1 (6 bases). Germline values: CDR1 SGHTA, CDR2 FQGTGA. CDR3 length equals 15 residues. Trimming removed 1 base from V and 3 bases from J, with 13 bases in between.

The chain couples TRBV7-2 to TRBJ2-5; TRBD1 might be the D (6 bases). V lost 2 bases and J lost 5, with 15 bases in between. The CDR3 has 15 residues. Germline V gives CDR1 SGHTA, CDR2 FQGNSA. The CDR3 region is CASSLFGRGEETQYF. The CDR3 region has the DNA TGTGCCAGCAGCTTATTCGGCAGGGGTGAGGAGACCCAGTACTTC.

This chain uses TRBV30 with TRBJ1-4; D is undetermined. This CDR3 region has 14 residues. Between the trimmed V and J ends, which lost 4 bases and 8 bases, there was a span of 17 bases. Germline-derived CDR1 and CDR2 are GTSNPN and SVGIG (reference sequence). CDR3 region: CAWKGFGYEEKLFF. The CDR3 DNA reads as TGTGCCTGGAAGGGATTCGGATATGAGGAAAAACTGTTTTTT.

CDR3 amino acids: CASSRQENTDTQYF. The CDR3 DNA sequence: TGTGCCAGCTCACGACAGGAGAACACAGATACGCAGTATTTT. The chain joins TRBV18 to TRBJ2-3; D is perhaps TRBD1 (6 bases). Looked up from germline, CDR1 is KGHSH and CDR2 is LQKENI. The CDR3 is 14 residues long. Trimming took 4 bases from V and 2 from J, leaving 10 bases between them.